The T cell receptor beta chain described here comes from a study of T cell repertoires in cytomegalovirus infection. Study overall: Based on public TCR beta signatures, there were indications of CMV infection and of a matching HLA type.

Study findings and constraints: Based on cumulative public TCR beta family frequency, carriers of CMV plus the relevant HLA were identified. HLA-C-restricted TCR beta clonotypes specific for CMV led the ex vivo response.

MiXCR, run by TCRdb on the reads, gives a single entry per CDR3 protein. In the table there are 200,000 to 300,000 distinct CDR3 sequences, approximately 9.2% of which are singletons. The sample holds many counts of this clonotype. Its antigen is as yet unknown. The source of this sequence is a human donor in good health (CMV status not recorded). Some clones in this sample may be carry-over from other donors' samples. Source material: PBMCs.

CDR3 nucleotide sequence: TGTGCCAGCAGCTTCCAACAGGGTTGGCAGCAGCCCCAGCATTTT. Amino acids: CASSFQQGWQQPQHF. The rearrangement links TRBV7-2 to TRBJ1-5, with a weak D call TRBD1 (6 bases). V gave up 3 bases and J gave up 7 bases, with 16 bases separating them. The CDR3 has 15 residues. CDR1 is SGHTA and CDR2 is FQGNSA in the germline V gene.